The rows below give T cell receptor beta chains drawn from one sample of a study of blood T cell repertoires in COVID-19. Method: immunoSEQ multiplex PCR; TCRdb's copy keeps in-frame clones and lacks some. The sample holds 5,000 to 7,000 clones, 82% seen once. Sequencing was performed on peripheral blood. Receptors originate from a human donor with active COVID-19. The donor label of this sample is uncertain. CDR3s include the opening cysteine and the closing phenylalanine or tryptophan. The order of the fields is J gene, V gene, D gene, clone size, CDR3 DNA, CDR3 protein. D genes are given only for firm matches. Size tells how often a clone was seen (once, few, many) or the class of an expanded clone, and some rows leave it out.

>TRBJ1-1|TRBV9|NA|NA
TGTGCCAGCCAACCGCCGGTTAACACTGAAGCTTTCTTT
CASQPPVNTEAFF
>TRBJ1-4|TRBV4-3|NA|few
TGCGCCAGCAGCCAAGAGAGAGGCCAGCAGATAAAACTGTTTTTT
CASSQERGQQIKLFF
>TRBJ2-3|TRBV24-1|TRBD1|NA
TGTGCCACCAGTTCCGGGACAGGGGGTCCAGATACGCAGTATTTT
CATSSGTGGPDTQYF
>TRBJ1-4|TRBV5-6|NA|NA
TGTGCCAGCAGCGACACCGGGGGGCCGGGGACTAATGAAAAACTGTTTTTT
CASSDTGGPGTNEKLFF
>TRBJ2-1|TRBV5-5|TRBD2|NA
TGTGCCAGCAGCAAGACTAGCGGGAGAAGGGATGAGCAGTTCTTC
CASSKTSGRRDEQFF
>TRBJ2-3|TRBV15|TRBD1|NA
TGTGCCACCAGCAGAGGACAGGGGGCCACAGATACGCAGTATTTT
CATSRGQGATDTQYF
>TRBJ2-2|TRBV18|NA|few
TGTGCCAGCTCAGACTCCGGGAGCACGAACACCGGGGAGCTGTTTTTT
CASSDSGSTNTGELFF
>TRBJ1-6|TRBV10-3|NA|NA
TGTGCCATCGGCCCGGGTGGAAATTCACCCCTCCACTTT
CAIGPGGNSPLHF
>TRBJ1-1|TRBV6-5|NA|NA
TGTGCCAGCAGTTCGGTCATACAGGGTAGCACTGAAGCTTTCTTT
CASSSVIQGSTEAFF
>TRBJ1-5|TRBV10-2|TRBD1|once
TGCGCCAGCAGTGATGACAGGGGCAATCAGCCCCAGCATTTT
CASSDDRGNQPQHF
>TRBJ1-5|TRBV2|TRBD1|NA
TGTGCCAGCAGTCAGGGACAGGGAGGTCAGCCCCAGCATTTT
CASSQGQGGQPQHF
>TRBJ2-2|TRBV10-3|TRBD2|NA
TGTGCCATCAGTGTAAAGGGGCTAGCGGGAGACACCGGGGAGCTGTTTTTT
CAISVKGLAGDTGELFF
>TRBJ2-2|TRBV30|TRBD2|once
TGTGCCTGGGGTGGGGTAGCGGGGGCGAACACCGGGGAGCTGTTTTTT
CAWGGVAGANTGELFF
>TRBJ1-4|TRBV11-2|NA|NA
TGTGCCAGCAGCAAGACGCAGGGTTGGAAAGAAAAACTGTTTTTT
CASSKTQGWKEKLFF
>TRBJ2-3|TRBV3-1/TRBV3-2|NA|NA
TGTGCCAGCAGCCCCAGCCATAGCCCAGATACGCAGTATTTT
CASSPSHSPDTQYF
>TRBJ2-2|TRBV5-1|NA|few
TGCGCCAGCCTTAGCTCCGCCGGAGGCCAGGGGCTCGGCGGGGAGCTGTTTTTT
CASLSSAGGQGLGGELFF
>TRBJ2-7|TRBV7-2|TRBD2|NA
TGTGCCAGCAGCACCGGACTAGCGGGGGAGCAGTACTTC
CASSTGLAGEQYF
>TRBJ1-2|TRBV27|TRBD1|NA
TGTGCCAGCATAGGAGGTCTACAGGGGGTGGACTATGGCTACACCTTC
CASIGGLQGVDYGYTF
>TRBJ2-7|TRBV5-1|NA|NA
TGCGCCAGCAGCTTGGCGTCGGGGGGCTCTACCTACGAGCAGTACTTC
CASSLASGGSTYEQYF
>TRBJ1-4|TRBV5-6|NA|NA
TGTGCCAGCAGCTTGCTGGGGGCCACAACTAATGAAAAACTGTTTTTT
CASSLLGATTNEKLFF
>TRBJ1-2|TRBV6-5|TRBD1|NA
TGTGCCAGCGCCCCGGGACAGCTATTCGACGGCTACACCTTC
CASAPGQLFDGYTF
>TRBJ1-5|TRBV6-4|NA|once
TGTGCCAGCAAGCGGCACCTTCAGCCCCAGCATTTT
CASKRHLQPQHF
>TRBJ2-1|TRBV9|NA|NA
TGTGCCAGCAGCCTGTTAGCGTCCTACAATGAGCAGTTCTTC
CASSLLASYNEQFF
>TRBJ2-1|TRBV7-9|TRBD2|NA
TGTGCGATGAGTGGGGTAGCGGGAAGTTCCTACAATGAGCAGTTCTTC
CAMSGVAGSSYNEQFF
>TRBJ1-2|TRBV3-1/TRBV3-2|TRBD1|NA
TGTGCCAGCAGCCAAGATCTGGACAGGGTACAAGGCTACACCTTC
CASSQDLDRVQGYTF
>TRBJ1-1|TRBV9|NA|NA
TGTGCCAGCAGCGTAGTGCCAGGGGAAAGCACTGAAGCTTTCTTT
CASSVVPGESTEAFF
>TRBJ1-2|TRBV3-1/TRBV3-2|TRBD1|NA
TGTGCCAGCAGCCACGGACAGGGGACATATGGCTACACCTTC
CASSHGQGTYGYTF
>TRBJ2-1|TRBV9|NA|once
TGTGCCAGCAGCGTAGCTGGGACTTACAATGAGCAGTTCTTC
CASSVAGTYNEQFF
>TRBJ2-3|TRBV24-1|NA|NA
TGTGCCACCAGTGATCGCAGCCAGGGACTGCTCACAGATACGCAGTATTTT
CATSDRSQGLLTDTQYF
>TRBJ2-2|TRBV28|TRBD2|NA
TGTGCCAGCAGTCTCTTAGCGGGGGCGCCCAAAAAAAGGGTGCTGTTTTTT
CASSLLAGAPKKRVLFF
>TRBJ1-6|TRBV15|NA|few
TGTGCCACCAGCAGACAGGGAAATAATTCACCCCTCCACTTT
CATSRQGNNSPLHF
>TRBJ1-2|TRBV7-2|NA|NA
TGTGCCAGCAGCTTACGTCCCGGAGCCAGGGTGTCGGATGGCTACACCTTC
CASSLRPGARVSDGYTF
>TRBJ1-5|TRBV20-1|NA|few
TGCAGTGCTAGTTTTCAGGGTAGTCAATATAGCAATCAGCCCCAGCATTTT
CSASFQGSQYSNQPQHF
>TRBJ1-3|TRBV27|NA|NA
TGTGCCAGCAGTTCACAGGGCCGCCTCTCTGGAAACACCATATATTTT
CASSSQGRLSGNTIYF
>TRBJ2-7|TRBV30|NA|NA
TGTGCCTGGAGGAGAGACAGCTACGAGCAGTACTTC
CAWRRDSYEQYF
>TRBJ1-2|TRBV14|NA|NA
TGTGCCAGCAGCCAAGTTAGAGAAACTAACTATGGCTACACCTTC
CASSQVRETNYGYTF
>TRBJ1-1|TRBV4-2|NA|NA
TGTGCCAGCAGCCAAGATCTGGGCCAGGGGCTTACTGAAGCTTTCTTT
CASSQDLGQGLTEAFF
>TRBJ2-1|TRBV3-1/TRBV3-2|NA|NA
TGTGCCAGCAGCCCCGGTGCGTCCCCCTACAATGAGCAGTTCTTC
CASSPGASPYNEQFF
>TRBJ1-5|TRBV6-2/TRBV6-3|NA|NA
TGTGCCAGCAGTTACGGCACGAGCAATCAGCCCCAGCATTTT
CASSYGTSNQPQHF
>TRBJ2-4|TRBV5-6|TRBD2|NA
TGTGCCAGCAGCTGGAGACTAGCGGGGACGGGGGCCAAAAACATTCAGTACTTC
CASSWRLAGTGAKNIQYF
>TRBJ2-3|TRBV29-1|TRBD1|NA
TGCAGCGTCGACAGGGGAACGCAGTATTTT
CSVDRGTQYF
>TRBJ2-1|TRBV9|NA|few
TGTGCCAGCAGCGTAGGCGATGAGCAGTTCTTC
CASSVGDEQFF
>TRBJ1-5|TRBV4-3|NA|NA
TGCGCCAGCAGCCAAGACAGGGTCAATCAGCCCCAGCATTTT
CASSQDRVNQPQHF
>TRBJ1-1|TRBV6-6|NA|NA
TGTGCCAGCAAGCCCCAGGCCGGCACTGAAGCTTTCTTT
CASKPQAGTEAFF
>TRBJ1-5|TRBV19|TRBD1|NA
TGTGCCAGTACCCGCAGTCCCATCGACAGGGGGGATCAGCCCCAGCATTTT
CASTRSPIDRGDQPQHF
>TRBJ2-3|TRBV30|NA|NA
TGTGCCTGGAGTTACGGTACTACGCAGTATTTT
CAWSYGTTQYF
>TRBJ1-5|TRBV28|TRBD1|NA
TGTGCCAGCAGTTTAGCTTCGACAGGGGCTTCCCTAAATCAGCCCCAGCATTTT
CASSLASTGASLNQPQHF
>TRBJ2-1|TRBV7-6|NA|NA
TGTGCCAGCAGCTTAGACTCCGGGGTCAACAATGAGCAGTTCTTC
CASSLDSGVNNEQFF
>TRBJ1-5|TRBV19|TRBD1|NA
TGTGCCAGTATAGGGACAGCCGATCAGCCCCAGCATTTT
CASIGTADQPQHF
>TRBJ2-7|TRBV19|TRBD2|once
TGTGCCAGTAGTCTCGGGACTAGTTTCGTTTCCGAGCAGTACTTC
CASSLGTSFVSEQYF